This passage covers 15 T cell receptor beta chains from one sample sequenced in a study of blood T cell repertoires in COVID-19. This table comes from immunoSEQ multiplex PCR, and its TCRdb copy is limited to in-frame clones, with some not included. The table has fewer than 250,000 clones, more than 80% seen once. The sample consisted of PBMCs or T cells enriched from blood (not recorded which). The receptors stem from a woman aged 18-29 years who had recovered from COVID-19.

CDR3 DNA sequence: TGTGCCAGCACCCCGCAGCTGATCAGGGTGGGGACCGGGGAGCTGTTTTTT. It yields the protein CASTPQLIRVGTGELFF. The V call is TRBV28, the J call TRBJ2-2, with D possibly being TRBD1 (5 bases). CDR3 length: 17 amino acids. Trimming took 7 bases from V and 5 from J, leaving 23 bases between them. Germline CDR1 MDHEN, CDR2 SYDVKM.

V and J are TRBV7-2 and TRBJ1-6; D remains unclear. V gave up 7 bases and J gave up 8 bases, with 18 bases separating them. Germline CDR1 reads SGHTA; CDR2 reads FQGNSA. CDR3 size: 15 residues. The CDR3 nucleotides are TGTGCCAGCATGGCAGTTCAACCCTTGGATTCACCCCTCCACTTT. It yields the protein CASMAVQPLDSPLHF.

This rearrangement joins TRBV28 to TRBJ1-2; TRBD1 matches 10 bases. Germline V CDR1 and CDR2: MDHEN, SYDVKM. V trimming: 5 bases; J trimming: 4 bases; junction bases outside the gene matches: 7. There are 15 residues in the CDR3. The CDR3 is CASSDPGQGTYGYTF. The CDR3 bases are TGTGCCAGCAGTGACCCGGGACAGGGGACCTATGGCTACACCTTC.

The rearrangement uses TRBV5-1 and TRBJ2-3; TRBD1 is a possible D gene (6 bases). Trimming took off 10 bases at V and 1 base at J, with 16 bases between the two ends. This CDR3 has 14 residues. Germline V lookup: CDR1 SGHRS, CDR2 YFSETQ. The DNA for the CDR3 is TGCGCCCCATGCCTAGGGGGAGGCACAGATACGCAGTATTTT. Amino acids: CAPCLGGGTDTQYF.

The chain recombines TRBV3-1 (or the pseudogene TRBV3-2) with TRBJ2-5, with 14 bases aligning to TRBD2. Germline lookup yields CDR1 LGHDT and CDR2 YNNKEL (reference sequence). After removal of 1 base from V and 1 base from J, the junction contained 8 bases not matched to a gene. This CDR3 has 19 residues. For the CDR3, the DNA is TGTGCCAGCAGCCAAGGGACTAGCGGGGGGAGGGGTTTCCAAGAGACCCAGTACTTC. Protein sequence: CASSQGTSGGRGFQETQYF.

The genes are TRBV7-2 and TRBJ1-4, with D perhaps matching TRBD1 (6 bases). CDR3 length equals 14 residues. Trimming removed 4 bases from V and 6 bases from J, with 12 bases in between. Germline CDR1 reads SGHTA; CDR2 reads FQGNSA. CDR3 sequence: CASSWTAGDEKLFF. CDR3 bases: TGTGCCAGCAGCTGGACAGCAGGGGATGAAAAACTGTTTTTT.

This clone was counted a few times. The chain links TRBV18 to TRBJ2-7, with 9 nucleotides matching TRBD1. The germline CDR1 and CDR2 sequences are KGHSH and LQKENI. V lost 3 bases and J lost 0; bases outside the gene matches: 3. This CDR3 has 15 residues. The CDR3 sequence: CASSPRTGASYEQYF. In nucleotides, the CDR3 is TGTGCCAGCTCACCCCGGACAGGGGCCTCCTACGAGCAGTACTTC.

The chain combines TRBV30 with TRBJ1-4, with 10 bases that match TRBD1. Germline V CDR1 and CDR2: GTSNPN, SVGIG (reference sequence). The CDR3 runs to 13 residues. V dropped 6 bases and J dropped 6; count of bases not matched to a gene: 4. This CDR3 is CACATGGDEKLFF. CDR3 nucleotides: TGTGCCTGTGCGACAGGGGGCGATGAAAAACTGTTTTTT. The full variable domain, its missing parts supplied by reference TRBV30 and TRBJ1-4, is SQTIHQWPATLVQPVGSPLSLECTVEGTSNPNLYWYRQAAGRGLQLLFYSVGIGQISSEVPQNLSASRPQDRQFILSSKKLLLSDSGFYLCACATGGDEKLFFGSGTQLSVL.

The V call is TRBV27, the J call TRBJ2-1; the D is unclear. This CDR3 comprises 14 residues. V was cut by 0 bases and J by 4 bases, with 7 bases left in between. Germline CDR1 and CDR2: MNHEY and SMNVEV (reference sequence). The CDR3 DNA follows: TGTGCCAGCAGTTTATCCCCCAGATACAATGAGCAGTTCTTC. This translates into CASSLSPRYNEQFF.

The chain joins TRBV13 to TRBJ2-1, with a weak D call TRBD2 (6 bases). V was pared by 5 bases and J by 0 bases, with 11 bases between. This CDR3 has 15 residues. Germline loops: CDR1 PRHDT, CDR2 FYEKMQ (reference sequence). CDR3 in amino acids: CASSPRGSSYNEQFF. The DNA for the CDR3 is TGTGCCAGCAGCCCCCGGGGGAGCTCCTACAATGAGCAGTTCTTC.

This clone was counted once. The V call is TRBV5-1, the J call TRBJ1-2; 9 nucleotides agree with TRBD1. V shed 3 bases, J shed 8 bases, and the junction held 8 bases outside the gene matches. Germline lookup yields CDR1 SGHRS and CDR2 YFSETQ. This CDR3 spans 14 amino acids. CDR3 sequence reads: CASSSTRTGDGYTF. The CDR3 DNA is TGCGCCAGCAGCTCCACACGGACAGGGGACGGCTACACCTTC. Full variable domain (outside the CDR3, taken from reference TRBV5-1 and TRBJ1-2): KAGVTQTPRYLIKTRGQQVTLSCSPISGHRSVSWYQQTPGQGLQFLFEYFSETQRNKGNFPGRFSGRQFSNSRSEMNVSTLELGDSALYLCASSSTRTGDGYTFGSGTRLTVV.

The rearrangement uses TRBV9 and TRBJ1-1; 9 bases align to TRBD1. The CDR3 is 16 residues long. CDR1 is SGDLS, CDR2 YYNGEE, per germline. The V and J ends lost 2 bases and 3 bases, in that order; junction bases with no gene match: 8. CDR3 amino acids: CASSVSGTGTDTEAFF. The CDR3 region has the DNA TGTGCCAGCAGCGTTTCGGGGACAGGGACGGACACTGAAGCTTTCTTT. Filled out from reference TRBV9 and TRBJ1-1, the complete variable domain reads DSGVTQTPKHLITATGQRVTLRCSPRSGDLSVYWYQQSLDQGLQFLIQYYNGEERAKGNILERFSAQQFPDLHSELNLSSLELGDSALYFCASSVSGTGTDTEAFFGQGTRLTVV.

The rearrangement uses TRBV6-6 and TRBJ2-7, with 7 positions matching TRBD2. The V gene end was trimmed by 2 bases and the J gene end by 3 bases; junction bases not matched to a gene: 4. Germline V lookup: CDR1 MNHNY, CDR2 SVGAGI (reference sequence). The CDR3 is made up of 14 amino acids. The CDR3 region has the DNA TGTGCCAGCAGTTACCGGGGCGGGAGCTACGAGCAGTACTTC. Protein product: CASSYRGGSYEQYF.

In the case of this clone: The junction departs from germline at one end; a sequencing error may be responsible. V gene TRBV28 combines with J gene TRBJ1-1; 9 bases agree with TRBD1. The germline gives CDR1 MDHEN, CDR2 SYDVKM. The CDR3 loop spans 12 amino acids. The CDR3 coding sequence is TGTGCCAGCAGGACCGGGACAGGGATTTCCACCTTT. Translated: CASRTGTGISTF.

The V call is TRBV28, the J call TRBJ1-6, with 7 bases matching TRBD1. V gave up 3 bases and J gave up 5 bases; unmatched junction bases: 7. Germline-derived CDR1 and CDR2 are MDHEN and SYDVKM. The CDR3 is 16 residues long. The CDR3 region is CASSFPAGTDNSPLHF. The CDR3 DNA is TGTGCCAGCAGTTTTCCAGCCGGGACAGATAATTCACCCCTCCACTTT. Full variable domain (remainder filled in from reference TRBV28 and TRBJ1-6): DVKVTQSSRYLVKRTGEKVFLECVQDMDHENMFWYRQDPGLGLRLIYFSYDVKMKEKGDIPEGYSVSREKKERFSLILESASTNQTSMYLCASSFPAGTDNSPLHFGNGTRLTVT.